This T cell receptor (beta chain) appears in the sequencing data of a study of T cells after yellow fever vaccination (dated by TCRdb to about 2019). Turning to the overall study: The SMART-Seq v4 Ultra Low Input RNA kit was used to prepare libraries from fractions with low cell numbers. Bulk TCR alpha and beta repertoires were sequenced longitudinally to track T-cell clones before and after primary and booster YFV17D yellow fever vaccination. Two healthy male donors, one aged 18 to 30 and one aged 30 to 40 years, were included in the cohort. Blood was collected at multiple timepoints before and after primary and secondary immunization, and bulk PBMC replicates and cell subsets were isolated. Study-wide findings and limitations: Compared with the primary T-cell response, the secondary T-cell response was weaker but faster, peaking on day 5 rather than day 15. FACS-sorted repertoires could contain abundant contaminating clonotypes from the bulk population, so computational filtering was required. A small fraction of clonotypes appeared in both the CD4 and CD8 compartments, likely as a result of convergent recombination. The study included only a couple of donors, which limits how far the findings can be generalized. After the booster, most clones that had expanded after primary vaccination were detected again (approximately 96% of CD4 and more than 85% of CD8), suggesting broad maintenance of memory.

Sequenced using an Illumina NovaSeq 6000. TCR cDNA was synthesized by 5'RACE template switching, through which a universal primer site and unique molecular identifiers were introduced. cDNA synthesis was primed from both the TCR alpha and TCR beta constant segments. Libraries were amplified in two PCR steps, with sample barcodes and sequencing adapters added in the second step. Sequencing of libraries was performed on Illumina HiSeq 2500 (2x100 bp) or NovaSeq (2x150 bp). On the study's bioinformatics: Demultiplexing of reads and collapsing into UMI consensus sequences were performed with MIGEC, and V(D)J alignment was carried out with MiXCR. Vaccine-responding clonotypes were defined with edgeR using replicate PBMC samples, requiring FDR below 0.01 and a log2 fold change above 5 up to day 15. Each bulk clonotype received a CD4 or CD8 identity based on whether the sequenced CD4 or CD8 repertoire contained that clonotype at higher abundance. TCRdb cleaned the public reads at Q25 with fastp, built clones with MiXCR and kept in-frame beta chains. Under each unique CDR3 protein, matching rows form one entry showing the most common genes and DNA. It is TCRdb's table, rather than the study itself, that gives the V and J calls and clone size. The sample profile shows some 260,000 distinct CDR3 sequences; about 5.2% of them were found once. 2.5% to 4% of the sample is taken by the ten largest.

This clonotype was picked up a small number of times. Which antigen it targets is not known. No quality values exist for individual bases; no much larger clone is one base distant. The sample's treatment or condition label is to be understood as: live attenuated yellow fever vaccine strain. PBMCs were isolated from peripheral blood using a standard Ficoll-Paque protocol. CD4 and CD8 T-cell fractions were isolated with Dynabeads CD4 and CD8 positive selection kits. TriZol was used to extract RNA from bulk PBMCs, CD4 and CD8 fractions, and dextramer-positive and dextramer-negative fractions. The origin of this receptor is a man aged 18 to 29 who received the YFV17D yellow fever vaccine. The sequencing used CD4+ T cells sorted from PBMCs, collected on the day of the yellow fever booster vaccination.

The CDR3 protein sequence reads: CASRADQDSPLHF. The nucleotides are TGTGCCAGCCGGGCGGACCAGGATTCACCCCTCCACTTT. The chain employs TRBV18 and TRBJ1-6, with the D gene uncertain. Spanning cysteine to phenylalanine, the CDR3 consists of 13 amino acids. CDR3 DNA only is kept here, 39 bases in frame from base 1. A distance of 13 bases separates the germline ends of V and J, which lose 8 bases and 8 bases respectively. Via the germline V gene, CDR1 is KGHSH and CDR2 LQKENI.